This T cell receptor (beta chain) was recovered during a study of T-cell reconstitution after alpha-beta-depleted transplantation in children. The V and J ends lost 5 bases and 3 bases respectively, with 17 bases between them. This CDR3 region has 14 residues. Germline CDR1 is DFQATT and CDR2 is SNEGSKA (reference sequence). This clonotype was detected ten times or more. Construction of the TCRbeta library involved unique molecular identifiers. One entry per CDR3 protein results from TCRdb running MiXCR on the PCR reads. The data hold hundreds of thousands of distinct CDR3 sequences, with about a tenth observed a single time.

The clonotype originates from a child under two years old with acute myeloid leukemia, due to receive a stem cell transplant. This sequence joins TRBV20-1 and TRBJ2-7; weak D call: TRBD1 (6 bases). Here the sequenced sample was PBMCs, taken before TCRalphabeta/CD19-depleted stem cell transplant. Written as DNA, the CDR3 is TGCAGTGCTCCACCCTGGACAGCCAGCTACGAGCAGTACTTC. Residues: CSAPPWTASYEQYF.